This T cell receptor beta chain originates from a study of T cell responses to AZD1222 COVID-19 vaccine. The study, taken as a whole, reports: Donors were largely white British and mainly female; clonal diversity was possibly underestimated. Dominant at 160-218 and 743-854, vaccine-associated CD4 TCRs also spanned spike. Following two doses of AZD1222, Spike-specific TCR breadth and depth rose. Repertoires in all cases were sampled only once the peak T cell response had passed.

As regards this clone: The antigen is not known.

The CDR3 runs to 13 residues. Trimming shortened V by 9 bases and J by 0 bases, and 10 bases separated the two germline ends. From germline, CDR1 is MDHEN and CDR2 SYDVKM. Assay: immunoSEQ multiplex PCR; the TCRdb copy retains only in-frame clones and omits some. There are about 140,000 clones in the sample; 70% to 90% occur only once, and 5% to 6.5% lies in the top ten. This chain uses TRBV28 with TRBJ2-3, with no clear D. The sample was peripheral blood, taken on day 0 of AZD1222 vaccination. The TCR was taken from an adult in good health. The CDR3 protein is CARAIASTDTQYF. The CDR3, as DNA: TGTGCCAGGGCGATAGCTAGCACAGATACGCAGTATTTT. Full variable domain (rest looked up from reference TRBV28 and TRBJ2-3): DVKVTQSSRYLVKRTGEKVFLECVQDMDHENMFWYRQDPGLGLRLIYFSYDVKMKEKGDIPEGYSVSREKKERFSLILESASTNQTSMYLCARAIASTDTQYFGPGTRLTVL.